This TCR beta chain was retrieved from a study of spatial heterogeneity in lung cancer. Regarding the study as a whole: Expanded intratumoral alpha and beta TCR counts tracked tumor mutation counts.

By share, this clonotype ranks as medium-sized (0.01 to 0.1%). The antigen is unknown. TCRdb re-analysed the 5' RACE reads in MiXCR, keeping a single row per CDR3 protein. The repertoire holds 4,000 to 4,500 distinct CDR3 sequences, with 6.3% as singletons. Germline CDR1 SEHNR, CDR2 FQNEAQ (reference sequence). The germline V and J ends were trimmed by 2 bases and 1 base, with 12 bases remaining between them. The CDR3 totals 17 residues. The time point denotes: sample taken at primary tumor resection. The sequencing here drew on lung tumor tissue, taken at surgery. The TCR comes from a male donor with early-stage non-small cell lung cancer. The rearrangement uses TRBV7-9 and TRBJ2-6, with a possible D match to TRBD1 (6 bases). DNA of the CDR3: TGTGCCAGCAGCTTACGCAGGGGTACATCTGGGGCCAACGTCCTGACTTTC. This codes for CASSLRRGTSGANVLTF.